What follows are 20 T cell receptor beta chains derived from one specimen sequenced in a study of blood T cell repertoires in COVID-19. Produced via immunoSEQ multiplex PCR; TCRdb's table is partial and in-frame only. Of 130,000 to 150,000 clones detected, roughly 90% appear once; the ten largest clones hold 1% to 1.5%. The sample consisted of PBMCs or T cells enriched from blood (not recorded which). The receptor source for this set is a woman in her twenties or thirties with acute COVID-19.

The J gene is TRBJ2-6, the V gene TRBV6-1; 12 nucleotides line up with TRBD2. This CDR3 contains 17 residues. With V trimmed by 4 bases and J by 1 base, 2 bases remained unmatched. Germline loops: CDR1 MNHNS, CDR2 SASEGT. The CDR3 DNA reads TGTGCCAGCAGTGCTAGCGGGAGGGCGTCTGGGGCCAACGTCCTGACTTTC. This sequence encodes CASSASGRASGANVLTF.

This chain connects TRBV12-3 or TRBV12-4 to TRBJ1-1; 7 nucleotides agree with TRBD1. V dropped 5 bases and J dropped 10; count of bases not matched to a gene: 4. This CDR3 is 11 amino acids long. CDR3 in amino acids: CASSPSGGAFF. CDR3 coding DNA: TGTGCCAGCAGTCCATCAGGGGGAGCTTTCTTT.

The V gene is TRBV24-1, the J gene TRBJ2-5; D may be TRBD1 (5 bases). CDR1 KGHDR and CDR2 SFDVKD come from the germline V gene. V lost 0 bases and J 4 bases, leaving 14 bases between the germline ends. The CDR3 totals 16 residues. CDR3 in amino acids: CATSDLEGVDGETQYF. DNA of the CDR3: TGTGCCACCAGTGATTTGGAAGGGGTAGATGGAGAGACCCAGTACTTC.

The rearrangement links TRBV2 to TRBJ2-5, with TRBD2 matching 7 bases. Germline-derived CDR1 and CDR2 are SNHLY and FYNNEI. This CDR3 has 15 amino acids. V dropped 5 bases and J dropped 5; count of bases not matched to a gene: 11. The CDR3 region is CASSRNLAAAETQYF. As DNA, the CDR3 is TGTGCCAGCAGTCGTAATCTAGCGGCGGCGGAGACCCAGTACTTC.

The genes are TRBV6-1 and TRBJ1-4; no firm D call. Looked up from germline, CDR1 is MNHNS and CDR2 is SASEGT. Trimming shortened V by 3 bases and J by 2 bases, and 7 bases separated the two germline ends. CDR3 length: 14 amino acids. The CDR3, as DNA: TGTGCCAGCAGTGAGCGGCCCACTAATGAAAAACTGTTTTTT. It codes for CASSERPTNEKLFF.

V is TRBV7-9 and J is TRBJ1-2; D is perhaps TRBD1 (6 bases). The CDR3 consists of 15 residues. The germline V gene encodes CDR1 SEHNR and CDR2 FQNEAQ (reference sequence). With 5 bases removed from V and 6 bases from J, the gap between germline ends came to 19 bases. In nucleotides, the CDR3 is TGTGCCAGCAGCCTTCCGGGACAAGGTCATCATGGCTACACCTTC. Protein sequence: CASSLPGQGHHGYTF.

The V call is TRBV10-3, the J call TRBJ2-5, with 9 bases lining up with TRBD2. This CDR3 has 13 amino acids. Germline lookup yields CDR1 ENHRY and CDR2 SYGVKD. Unmatched junction bases numbered 0, after V lost 2 bases and J lost 5 bases. The CDR3 region is CAISEAGGETQYF. The CDR3 DNA is TGTGCCATCAGTGAGGCGGGAGGGGAGACCCAGTACTTC.

The genes are TRBV5-6 and TRBJ1-5; tentative D call: TRBD1 (6 bases). Per germline, CDR1 SGHDT and CDR2 YYEEEE. Trimming pared 3 bases from V and 2 bases from J, leaving 9 bases between. The CDR3 sequence is 14 residues long. The CDR3 nucleotides are TGTGCCAGCAGCTCTCGACAGGGCAATCAGCCCCAGCATTTT. Its protein product is CASSSRQGNQPQHF.

The chain uses TRBV4-1 and TRBJ2-7; 11 bases fit TRBD2. CDR3 length: 17 residues. The V gene end was trimmed by 2 bases and the J gene end by 6 bases; junction bases not matched to a gene: 12. CDR1 is MGHRA, CDR2 YSYEKL, per germline. This chain's CDR3 is CASSQTLGTSGDLEQYF. The CDR3, as DNA: TGCGCCAGCAGCCAAACCTTAGGGACTAGCGGCGATCTCGAGCAGTACTTC.

The rearrangement joins TRBV4-1 to TRBJ2-1; 7 bases are shared with TRBD2. V dropped 2 bases and J dropped 12; count of bases not matched to a gene: 13. The germline V gene encodes CDR1 MGHRA and CDR2 YSYEKL. This CDR3 has 15 residues. The CDR3 spells CASSQSKLAESRQFF. CDR3 coding DNA: TGCGCCAGCAGCCAAAGTAAGCTAGCGGAATCACGGCAGTTCTTC.

This sequence joins TRBV19 and TRBJ2-4, with TRBD1 matching over 9 bases. Trimming at V came to 6 bases and at J to 8 bases, leaving 8 bases not matched to a gene. The CDR3 is made up of 14 amino acids. CDR1 and CDR2 from the germline V gene are LNHDA and SQIVND (reference sequence). The DNA of the CDR3 is TGTGCCAGTAGCCCCGGGACAGGGATGTACATTCAGTACTTC. As protein: CASSPGTGMYIQYF.

The J gene is TRBJ1-1, the V gene TRBV9; D not certain. The V and J ends lost 1 base and 2 bases respectively, with 12 bases between them. In germline, CDR1 is SGDLS, CDR2 YYNGEE. This CDR3 has 15 residues. CDR3 sequence (DNA): TGTGCCAGCAGCGTACCCCCTCAGTTCAACACTGAAGCTTTCTTT. This gives the protein CASSVPPQFNTEAFF.

The chain carries TRBV28 and TRBJ1-5; D is perhaps TRBD1 (6 bases). Germline V gene lookup returns CDR1 MDHEN and CDR2 SYDVKM. The V and J ends lost 6 bases and 5 bases respectively, with 11 bases between them. The CDR3 is 13 residues long. The CDR3 DNA reads as TGTGCCAGCAGGGACAGTCTATATCAGCCCCAGCATTTT. Protein sequence: CASRDSLYQPQHF. Supplemented by reference TRBV28 and TRBJ1-5, the full variable domain reads DVKVTQSSRYLVKRTGEKVFLECVQDMDHENMFWYRQDPGLGLRLIYFSYDVKMKEKGDIPEGYSVSREKKERFSLILESASTNQTSMYLCASRDSLYQPQHFGDGTRLSIL.

This clone was found once. The chain couples TRBV25-1 to TRBJ2-1, with TRBD2 matching 9 bases. Germline V lookup: CDR1 MGHDK, CDR2 SYGVNS. This CDR3 is built from 14 residues. V shed 6 bases, J shed 7 bases, and the junction held 7 bases outside the gene matches. The CDR3 nucleotides are TGTGCCAGCAGGCTAGCGGGAACTTCAAATGAGCAGTTCTTC. Protein: CASRLAGTSNEQFF.

The table lists this clone with a count of one. The chain carries TRBV9 and TRBJ2-7, with D possibly matching TRBD1 (6 bases). This CDR3 has 15 amino acids. V was cut by 2 bases and J by 3 bases, with 15 bases left in between. Germline CDR1 is SGDLS and CDR2 is YYNGEE. The CDR3 loop is CASSVQLGTLYEQYF. For the CDR3, the DNA is TGTGCCAGCAGCGTTCAATTGGGGACACTCTACGAGCAGTACTTC. Supplemented by reference TRBV9 and TRBJ2-7, the full variable domain reads DSGVTQTPKHLITATGQRVTLRCSPRSGDLSVYWYQQSLDQGLQFLIQYYNGEERAKGNILERFSAQQFPDLHSELNLSSLELGDSALYFCASSVQLGTLYEQYFGPGTRLTVT.

The V and J genes are TRBV15 and TRBJ1-6; D call uncertain. V gave up 2 bases and J gave up 10 bases, with 6 bases separating them. CDR1 is LNHNV, CDR2 YYDKDF, per germline (reference sequence). The CDR3 consists of 12 residues. CDR3 region: CATSRRESPLHF. CDR3 DNA sequence: TGTGCCACCAGCAGAAGAGAATCACCCCTCCACTTT.

V gene TRBV15 combines with J gene TRBJ2-5, with D perhaps matching TRBD2 (6 bases). The CDR3 is 14 amino acids. Germline CDR1 and CDR2: LNHNV and YYDKDF (reference sequence). V was trimmed by 5 bases and J by 4 bases, leaving 14 bases between them. This CDR3 reads CATSGGAGRETQYF. CDR3 bases: TGTGCCACCAGCGGAGGGGCCGGGAGAGAGACCCAGTACTTC.

The rearrangement links TRBV5-5 to TRBJ1-2; tentatively, D is TRBD1 (6 bases). The V gene's germline CDR1 is SGHKS and CDR2 YYEKEE (reference sequence). Trimming took off 4 bases at V and 2 bases at J, with 12 bases between the two ends. There are 14 residues in the CDR3. The CDR3 DNA sequence: TGTGCCAGCAGCAGAGAACAGGGAAACTATGGCTACACCTTC. Translation gives CASSREQGNYGYTF.

The gene calls are TRBV10-3 and TRBJ2-6, with D tentatively TRBD1 (5 bases). The germline V gene encodes CDR1 ENHRY and CDR2 SYGVKD. Trimming took off 0 bases at V and 1 base at J, with 10 bases between the two ends. CDR3 length: 17 residues. The CDR3 here is CAISESRTPSGANVLTF. In DNA form, the CDR3 reads TGTGCCATCAGTGAGTCTCGGACACCGTCTGGGGCCAACGTCCTGACTTTC.

This chain connects TRBV9 to TRBJ1-4; 9 nucleotides agree with TRBD1. V dropped 0 bases and J dropped 8; count of bases not matched to a gene: 5. Germline V gives CDR1 SGDLS, CDR2 YYNGEE. There are 15 residues in the CDR3. CDR3 protein: CASSVGRTGEEKLFF. In DNA, the CDR3 is TGTGCCAGCAGCGTAGGTCGGACAGGGGAGGAAAAACTGTTTTTT. Based on the CDR3 plus reference TRBV9 and TRBJ1-4, the full variable domain is DSGVTQTPKHLITATGQRVTLRCSPRSGDLSVYWYQQSLDQGLQFLIQYYNGEERAKGNILERFSAQQFPDLHSELNLSSLELGDSALYFCASSVGRTGEEKLFFGSGTQLSVL.